A selection of T cell receptor beta chains follows, all from one sample in a study of shared clonotypes between healthy human individuals. The assay was immunoSEQ multiplex PCR, and TCRdb's table has in-frame clones only and misses some. The sample shows approximately 2.5 million clones, 93% of them seen only once. The sample was naive CD4+ T cells from PBMCs. The receptors derive from a man aged 18 to 29 in good health. Some clones in this sample may be carry-over from other donors' samples. The CDR3 runs from the conserved cysteine through the conserved F or W. D genes are given only for firm matches. Some rows mark clone size as missing; the rest say once, few, many or name a class of expanded clone.

j_call,d_call,v_call,cdr3_length,clone_size,cdr3_nt,cdr3_aa
TRBJ2-3,NA,TRBV5-1,17,NA,TGCGCCAGCAGCTTGGCTCCCCCGGGAGCCGGCACAGATACGCAGTATTTT,CASSLAPPGAGTDTQYF
TRBJ1-1,TRBD1,TRBV18,17,few,TGTGCCAGCTCCCCCTTGGAGGGACAGGGGCCGAGCACTGAAGCTTTCTTT,CASSPLEGQGPSTEAFF
TRBJ2-5,TRBD1,TRBV30,14,once,TGTGCCTGGAGTGTAGGGACAGTCCAAGAGACCCAGTACTTC,CAWSVGTVQETQYF
TRBJ2-7,NA,TRBV10-3,14,NA,TGTGCCATCAGTGAGATCGGGCCTACCTCCGAGCAGTACTTC,CAISEIGPTSEQYF
TRBJ1-3,NA,TRBV6-1,19,NA,TGTGCCAGCAGTGAAGAAATTCTTACCGGGACACGCTCTGGAAACACCATATATTTT,CASSEEILTGTRSGNTIYF
TRBJ2-1,NA,TRBV29-1,12,NA,TGCAGCGTTGGCTTAGTAGCGGATAAGCAGTTCTTC,CSVGLVADKQFF
TRBJ2-2,NA,TRBV5-1,18,NA,TGCGCCAGCAGCTTGGGACAGCGTGGGATTTCGAACACCGGGGAGCTGTTTTTT,CASSLGQRGISNTGELFF
TRBJ2-7,TRBD1,TRBV7-9,16,NA,TGTGCCAGCAGCTTAAGGGGAAGACAGGGGGAGTACGAGCAGTACTTC,CASSLRGRQGEYEQYF
TRBJ1-3,NA,TRBV19,13,NA,TGTGCCAGTAGTCCCCTCGGCGGAAACACCATATATTTT,CASSPLGGNTIYF
TRBJ2-1,NA,TRBV7-2,13,NA,TGTGCCAGCAGCTTGGTACGTTACAATGAGCAGTTCTTC,CASSLVRYNEQFF
TRBJ1-1,NA,TRBV11-1,15,NA,TGTGCCAGCAGTTTTACAGCGAGGGCAAGCACTGAAGCTTTCTTT,CASSFTARASTEAFF
TRBJ2-5,NA,TRBV15,16,NA,TGTGCCACCAGCAGAGTACGTCTAGCGCCCCAAGAGACCCAGTACTTC,CATSRVRLAPQETQYF
TRBJ2-6,TRBD1,TRBV9,18,NA,TGTGCCAGCAGCCCTCGGACAGGGGCCAGCTCTGGGGCCAACGTCCTGACTTTC,CASSPRTGASSGANVLTF
TRBJ2-1,NA,TRBV27,15,NA,TGTGCCAGCACCCCGGGCTCAGCGGGCCACAATGAGCAGTTCTTC,CASTPGSAGHNEQFF
TRBJ2-7,TRBD1,TRBV28,14,NA,TGTGCCAGCAGGCCCCCGGGACAGGGTCCCGAGCAGTACTTC,CASRPPGQGPEQYF
TRBJ2-7,NA,TRBV28,16,NA,TGTGCCAGCAGTATCATCCTCGGGACCCCCTCCTACGAGCAGTACTTC,CASSIILGTPSYEQYF
TRBJ1-1,NA,TRBV6-5,11,once,TGTGCCAGCAGTAAGGGGCTAGAAGCTTTCTTT,CASSKGLEAFF
TRBJ2-1,NA,TRBV19,15,NA,TGTGCCAGTAACTCCCCGGGCAGGGGAGGCAATGAGCAGTTCTTC,CASNSPGRGGNEQFF
TRBJ2-7,TRBD1,TRBV28,13,once,TGTGCCAGCACAGGACAGGGACTCTTCGAGCAGTACTTC,CASTGQGLFEQYF
TRBJ1-4,TRBD1,TRBV6-1,13,NA,TGTGCCAGCAGTGAAACAGGGGGTGAAAAACTGTTTTTT,CASSETGGEKLFF
TRBJ2-7,TRBD1,TRBV15,16,NA,TGTGCCACCAGCAGACCTACCTGGACAGGGATGGGCGAGCAGTACTTC,CATSRPTWTGMGEQYF
TRBJ1-3,NA,TRBV25-1,13,NA,TGTGCCAGCAGTGAAGCCGGGGGAAACACCATATATTTT,CASSEAGGNTIYF
TRBJ2-5,NA,TRBV29-1,14,NA,TGCAGCGGGTCCCTATTGTTAGCGAAAGAGACCCAGTACTTC,CSGSLLLAKETQYF
TRBJ2-7,NA,TRBV5-1,13,NA,TGCGCCAGCAGCTTGAGCGGGCCTAGGGAGCAGTACTTC,CASSLSGPREQYF
TRBJ2-1,TRBD2,TRBV6-4,16,NA,TGTGCCAGCAGTGGGACCGGGACTACTCTGGGCAATGAGCAGTTCTTC,CASSGTGTTLGNEQFF
TRBJ2-3,TRBD1,TRBV5-1,18,NA,TGCGCCAGCAGCCTTATGACCGGGACAGGGAAACTCACAGATACGCAGTATTTT,CASSLMTGTGKLTDTQYF
TRBJ2-7,NA,TRBV27,13,NA,TGTGCCAGCAGTCCCTCGGCACTTTACGAGCAGTACTTC,CASSPSALYEQYF
TRBJ1-1,NA,TRBV29-1,13,NA,TGCAGCGTTGAAGGCAAGTTGAACACTGAAGCTTTCTTT,CSVEGKLNTEAFF
TRBJ2-6,NA,TRBV2,14,NA,TGTGCCAGCGGGACGGAGTCTGGGGCCAACGTCCTGACTTTC,CASGTESGANVLTF
TRBJ2-4,NA,TRBV28,14,NA,TGTGCCAGCAGTTTTAGCCGGGGCCGAAACATTCAGTACTTC,CASSFSRGRNIQYF
TRBJ1-5,NA,TRBV25-1,15,NA,TGTGCCAGCCCAGCGGTCGGGGTGAGCAATCAGCCCCAGCATTTT,CASPAVGVSNQPQHF
TRBJ2-7,NA,TRBV6-4,12,NA,TGTGCCAGCAAGGGCAGGGTGTGCGAGCAGTACTTC,CASKGRVCEQYF
TRBJ1-2,NA,TRBV5-8,14,NA,TGTGCCAGCAGCTTGCGGGTCGCGGGGGCAGGCTACACCTTC,CASSLRVAGAGYTF
TRBJ2-1,NA,TRBV27,16,NA,TGTGCCAGCAGTTTAAGTCCCCGTAGCTCCTACAATGAGCAGTTCTTC,CASSLSPRSSYNEQFF
TRBJ2-7,TRBD1,TRBV27,17,once,TGTGCCAGCAGTTTTGAAAGGGGGCGCGTGGGCTCCTACGAGCAGTACTTC,CASSFERGRVGSYEQYF
TRBJ1-2,NA,TRBV7-8,15,NA,TGTGCCAGCAGCCCCCTCGGTCGGGGGACAAGGGGCTACACCTTC,CASSPLGRGTRGYTF
TRBJ1-1,TRBD1,TRBV6-1,15,NA,TGTGCCAGCAGTGGAAGAGGGGGCGTCATGACTGAAGCTTTCTTT,CASSGRGGVMTEAFF
TRBJ2-7,TRBD2,TRBV5-1,16,NA,TGCGCCAGCCGGACGGGGATTAGCGGGGTGCTCTACGAGCAGTACTTC,CASRTGISGVLYEQYF
TRBJ2-7,NA,TRBV7-2,15,once,TGTGCCAGCAGCTTAGAGCGAAGGGTTGCCTACGAGCAGTACTTC,CASSLERRVAYEQYF
TRBJ1-3,NA,TRBV7-2,13,NA,TGTGCCAGCAGCTCGGGACGGGGAAACACCATATATTTT,CASSSGRGNTIYF
TRBJ1-4,TRBD1,TRBV6-1,15,NA,TGTGCCAGCAGGAACTACAGGGGACCGGATGAAAAACTGTTTTTT,CASRNYRGPDEKLFF
TRBJ2-7,TRBD1,TRBV5-1,15,NA,TGCGCCAGCAGCGGCGGGACAGGTAACTCCTACGAGCAGTACTTC,CASSGGTGNSYEQYF
TRBJ2-7,NA,TRBV9,15,NA,TGTGCCAGCAGCGCAGCCACCGGGAGCTCCTACGAGCAGTACTTC,CASSAATGSSYEQYF
TRBJ2-7,TRBD2,TRBV11-2,16,NA,TGTGCCAGCAGTCGGACTAGCGGGAGAGTATCCCACGAGCAGTACTTC,CASSRTSGRVSHEQYF
TRBJ1-5,NA,TRBV7-9,14,NA,TGTGCCAGCAGCCCCCCCGGAGACGGTCAGCCCCAGCATTTT,CASSPPGDGQPQHF
TRBJ1-2,NA,TRBV27,15,NA,TGTGCCAGCAGTAAGGGTCCGGGCCCCAACTATGGCTACACCTTC,CASSKGPGPNYGYTF
TRBJ2-3,TRBD1,TRBV7-7,16,NA,TGTGCCAGCAGCACGGGACAGGGGAGAGGCACAGATACGCAGTATTTT,CASSTGQGRGTDTQYF
TRBJ2-6,NA,TRBV9,18,NA,TGTGCCAGCAGCGTAGCTGGAAGCAGTAGCTCTGGGGCCAACGTCCTGACTTTC,CASSVAGSSSSGANVLTF
TRBJ2-1,NA,TRBV5-6,15,NA,TGTGCCAGCAGCTTCAGTGGAGAGAGGTACAATGAGCAGTTCTTC,CASSFSGERYNEQFF
TRBJ1-1,TRBD1,TRBV28,14,NA,TGTGCCAGCTGGACTCTGACAGGGGGCACTGAAGCTTTCTTT,CASWTLTGGTEAFF
TRBJ2-1,TRBD2,TRBV5-1,13,NA,TGCGCCAGCAGCTTGGGACTAGCGGATGAGCAGTTCTTC,CASSLGLADEQFF
TRBJ1-5,NA,TRBV27,13,NA,TGTGCCAGCAGCCCGGCCTATAATCAGCCCCAGCATTTT,CASSPAYNQPQHF
TRBJ2-2,NA,TRBV7-6,15,NA,TGTGCCAGCAGCCGGGAGAGGACGGACACCGGGGAGCTGTTTTTT,CASSRERTDTGELFF
TRBJ1-2,NA,TRBV5-1,14,NA,TGCGCCAGCAATCCATGGGGATCCGCTTATGGCTACACCTTC,CASNPWGSAYGYTF
TRBJ2-1,TRBD1,TRBV29-1,13,NA,TGCAGCGGGGCCGGGACAGTCTACAATGAGCAGTTCTTC,CSGAGTVYNEQFF
TRBJ1-5,NA,TRBV30,13,NA,TGTGCCTGGAGTAGGGGAGGGGATCAGCCCCAGCATTTT,CAWSRGGDQPQHF
TRBJ1-4,TRBD1,TRBV5-6,15,once,TGTGCCAGCAGCTTTAGAGGGACAGCAGTTGAAAAACTGTTTTTT,CASSFRGTAVEKLFF
TRBJ1-1,NA,TRBV19,15,NA,TGTGCCAGTAGTAGGGGGGAACAGGGGAACACTGAAGCTTTCTTT,CASSRGEQGNTEAFF
TRBJ2-5,TRBD2,TRBV19,17,NA,TGTGCCAGTAGTATAGGGGGGACTAGCGGGAGTAGAGAGACCCAGTACTTC,CASSIGGTSGSRETQYF
TRBJ2-5,NA,TRBV10-1,13,NA,TGCGCCAGCAGTGAGTTGGGTAAAGAGACCCAGTACTTC,CASSELGKETQYF